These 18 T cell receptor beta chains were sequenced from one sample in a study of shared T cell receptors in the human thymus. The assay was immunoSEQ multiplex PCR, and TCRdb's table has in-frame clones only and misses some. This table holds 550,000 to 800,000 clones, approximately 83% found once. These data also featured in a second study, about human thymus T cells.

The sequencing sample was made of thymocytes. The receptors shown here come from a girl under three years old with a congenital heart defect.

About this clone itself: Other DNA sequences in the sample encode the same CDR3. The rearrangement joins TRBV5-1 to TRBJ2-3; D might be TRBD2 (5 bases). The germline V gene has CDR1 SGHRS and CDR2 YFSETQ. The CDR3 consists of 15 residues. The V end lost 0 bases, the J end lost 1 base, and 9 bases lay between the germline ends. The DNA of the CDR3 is TGCGCCAGCAGCTTGGGGCTAGCAGGCACAGATACGCAGTATTTT. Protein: CASSLGLAGTDTQYF.

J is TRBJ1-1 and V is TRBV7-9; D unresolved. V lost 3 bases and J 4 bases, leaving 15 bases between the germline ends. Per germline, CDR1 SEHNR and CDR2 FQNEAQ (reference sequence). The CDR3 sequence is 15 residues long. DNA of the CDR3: TGTGCCAGCAGCTTTGTGGCAATGGGCAGCACTGAAGCTTTCTTT. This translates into CASSFVAMGSTEAFF.

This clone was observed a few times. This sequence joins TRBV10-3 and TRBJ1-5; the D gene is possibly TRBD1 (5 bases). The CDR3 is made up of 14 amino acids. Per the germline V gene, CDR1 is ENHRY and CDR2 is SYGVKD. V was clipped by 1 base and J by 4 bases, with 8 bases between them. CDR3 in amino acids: CAISEWTTNQPQHF. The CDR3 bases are TGTGCCATCAGTGAGTGGACAACAAATCAGCCCCAGCATTTT.

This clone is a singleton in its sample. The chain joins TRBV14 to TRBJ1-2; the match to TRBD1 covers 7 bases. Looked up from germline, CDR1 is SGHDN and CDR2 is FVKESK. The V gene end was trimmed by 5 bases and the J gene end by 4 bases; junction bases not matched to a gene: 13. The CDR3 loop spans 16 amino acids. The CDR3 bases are TGTGCCAGCAGCGCCCCCCGGACAGGCGACGTCTATGGCTACACCTTC. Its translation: CASSAPRTGDVYGYTF.

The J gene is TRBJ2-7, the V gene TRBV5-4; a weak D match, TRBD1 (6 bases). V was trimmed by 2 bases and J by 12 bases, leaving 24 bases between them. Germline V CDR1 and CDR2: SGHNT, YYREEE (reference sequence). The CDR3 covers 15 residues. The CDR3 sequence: CASSFRDTPKLIWYF. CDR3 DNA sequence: TGTGCCAGCAGCTTCCGGGACACGCCTAAATTAATCTGGTACTTC.

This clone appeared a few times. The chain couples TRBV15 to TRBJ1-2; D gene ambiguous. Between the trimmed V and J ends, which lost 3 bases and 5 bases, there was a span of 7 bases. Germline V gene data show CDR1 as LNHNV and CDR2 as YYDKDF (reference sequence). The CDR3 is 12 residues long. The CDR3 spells CATSSKSYGYTF. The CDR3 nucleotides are TGTGCCACCAGCAGTAAGAGTTATGGCTACACCTTC.

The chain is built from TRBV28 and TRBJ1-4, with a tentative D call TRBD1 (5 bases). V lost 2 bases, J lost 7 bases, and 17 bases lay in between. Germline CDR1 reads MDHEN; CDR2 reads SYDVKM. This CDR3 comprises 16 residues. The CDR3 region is CASSLLSRVEGEKLFF. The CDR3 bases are TGTGCCAGCAGTTTACTCTCCAGGGTGGAGGGTGAAAAACTGTTTTTT.

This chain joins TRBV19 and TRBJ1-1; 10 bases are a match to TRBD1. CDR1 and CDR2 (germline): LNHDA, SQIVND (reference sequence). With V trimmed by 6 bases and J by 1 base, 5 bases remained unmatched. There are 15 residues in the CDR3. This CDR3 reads CASSRQGAQNTEAFF. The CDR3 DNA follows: TGTGCCAGTAGCAGACAGGGGGCGCAGAACACTGAAGCTTTCTTT.

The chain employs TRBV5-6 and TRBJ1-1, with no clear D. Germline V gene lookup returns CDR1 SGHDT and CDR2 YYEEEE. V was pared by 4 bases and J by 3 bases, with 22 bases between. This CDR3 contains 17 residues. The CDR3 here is CASSPTGDREEDTEAFF. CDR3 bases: TGTGCCAGCAGCCCAACCGGGGATAGGGAAGAGGACACTGAAGCTTTCTTT.

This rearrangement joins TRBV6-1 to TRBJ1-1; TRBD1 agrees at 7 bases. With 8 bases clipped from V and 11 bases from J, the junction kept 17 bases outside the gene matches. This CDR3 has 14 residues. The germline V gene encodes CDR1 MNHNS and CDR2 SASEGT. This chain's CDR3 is CASGARGKDRVAFF. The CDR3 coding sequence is TGTGCCAGCGGCGCTCGAGGGAAAGACAGGGTTGCTTTCTTT.

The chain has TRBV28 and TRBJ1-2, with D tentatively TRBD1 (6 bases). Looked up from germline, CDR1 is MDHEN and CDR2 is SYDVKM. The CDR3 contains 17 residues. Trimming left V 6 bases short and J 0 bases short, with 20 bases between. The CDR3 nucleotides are TGTGCCAGCAGGGGCAGGACAGCGGGGCAGACTAACTATGGCTACACCTTC. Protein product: CASRGRTAGQTNYGYTF.

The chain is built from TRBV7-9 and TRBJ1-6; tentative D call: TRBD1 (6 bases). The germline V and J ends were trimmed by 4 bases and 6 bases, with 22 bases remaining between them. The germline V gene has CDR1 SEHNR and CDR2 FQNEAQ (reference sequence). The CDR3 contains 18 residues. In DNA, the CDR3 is TGTGCCAGCAGCTCTAAAGCGATCACAGGGATTGGTAATTCACCCCTCCACTTT. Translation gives CASSSKAITGIGNSPLHF.

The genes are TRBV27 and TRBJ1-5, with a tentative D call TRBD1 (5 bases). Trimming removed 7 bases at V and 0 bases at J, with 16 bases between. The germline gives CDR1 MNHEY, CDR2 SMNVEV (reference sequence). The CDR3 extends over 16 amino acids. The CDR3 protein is CASTPRAGDSNQPQHF. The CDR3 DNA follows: TGTGCCAGCACCCCCCGTGCGGGGGATAGCAATCAGCCCCAGCATTTT.

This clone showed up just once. The CDR3 protein is CASIARAGNEKLFF. The CDR3 DNA is TGTGCCAGTATTGCTCGGGCAGGGAATGAAAAACTGTTTTTT. The chain has TRBV19 and TRBJ1-4; perhaps TRBD1 as D (5 bases). Between the trimmed V and J ends, which lost 7 bases and 5 bases, there was a span of 14 bases. The CDR3 runs to 14 residues. CDR1 and CDR2 (germline): LNHDA, SQIVND (reference sequence).

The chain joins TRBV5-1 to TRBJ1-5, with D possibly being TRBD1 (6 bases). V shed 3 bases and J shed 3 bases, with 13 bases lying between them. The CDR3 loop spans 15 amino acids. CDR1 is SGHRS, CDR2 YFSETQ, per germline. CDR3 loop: CASSSTGSVNQPQHF. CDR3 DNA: TGCGCCAGCAGCTCCACAGGGTCGGTCAATCAGCCCCAGCATTTT.

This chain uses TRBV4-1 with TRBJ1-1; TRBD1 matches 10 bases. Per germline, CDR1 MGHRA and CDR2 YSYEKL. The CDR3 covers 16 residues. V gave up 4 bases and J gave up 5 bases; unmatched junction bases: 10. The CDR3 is CASSLRTGGRRTEAFF. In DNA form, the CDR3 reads TGCGCCAGCAGCCTGCGGACAGGGGGGCGGAGGACTGAAGCTTTCTTT.

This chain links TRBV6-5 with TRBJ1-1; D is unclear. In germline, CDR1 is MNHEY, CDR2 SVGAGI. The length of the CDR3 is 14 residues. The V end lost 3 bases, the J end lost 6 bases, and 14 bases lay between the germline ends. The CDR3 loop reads CASSYHSVAAEAFF. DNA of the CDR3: TGTGCCAGCAGTTATCATAGCGTAGCCGCTGAAGCTTTCTTT.

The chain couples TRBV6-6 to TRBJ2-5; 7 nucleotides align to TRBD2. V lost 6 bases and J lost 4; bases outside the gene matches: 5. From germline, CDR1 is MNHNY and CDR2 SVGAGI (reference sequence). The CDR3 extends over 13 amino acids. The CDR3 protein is CASSLASGETQYF. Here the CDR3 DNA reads TGTGCCAGCAGCCTCGCTAGCGGAGAGACCCAGTACTTC.